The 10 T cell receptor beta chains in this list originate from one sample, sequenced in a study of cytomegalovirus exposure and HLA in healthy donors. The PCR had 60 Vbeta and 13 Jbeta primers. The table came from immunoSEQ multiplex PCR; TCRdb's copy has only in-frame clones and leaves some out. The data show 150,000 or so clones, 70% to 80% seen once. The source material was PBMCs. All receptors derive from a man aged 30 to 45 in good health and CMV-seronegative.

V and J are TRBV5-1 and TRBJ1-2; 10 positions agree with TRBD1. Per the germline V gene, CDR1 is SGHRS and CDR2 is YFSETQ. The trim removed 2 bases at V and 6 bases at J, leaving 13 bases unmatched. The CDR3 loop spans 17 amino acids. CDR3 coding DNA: TGCGCCAGCAGCTTCGAAGGCATTGACAGGGGGCCGGATGGCTACACCTTC. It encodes CASSFEGIDRGPDGYTF.

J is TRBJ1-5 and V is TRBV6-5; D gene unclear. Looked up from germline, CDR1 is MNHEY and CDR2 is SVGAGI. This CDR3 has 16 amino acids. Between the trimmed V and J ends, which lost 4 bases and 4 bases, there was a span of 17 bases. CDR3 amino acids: CASSLRGPASNQPQHF. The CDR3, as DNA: TGTGCCAGCAGTTTACGAGGGCCCGCTTCTAATCAGCCCCAGCATTTT.

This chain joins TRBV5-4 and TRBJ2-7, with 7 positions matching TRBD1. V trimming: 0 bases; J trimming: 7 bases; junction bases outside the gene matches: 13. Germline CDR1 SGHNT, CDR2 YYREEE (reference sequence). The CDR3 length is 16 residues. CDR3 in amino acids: CASSLASTGRPGEQYF. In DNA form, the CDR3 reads TGTGCCAGCAGCTTGGCCTCGACAGGGCGGCCGGGGGAGCAGTACTTC.

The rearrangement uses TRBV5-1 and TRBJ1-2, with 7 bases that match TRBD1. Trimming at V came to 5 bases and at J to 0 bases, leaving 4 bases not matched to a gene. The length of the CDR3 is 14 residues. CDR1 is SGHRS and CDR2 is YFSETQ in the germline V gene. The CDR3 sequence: CASSEGAPNYGYTF. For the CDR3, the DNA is TGCGCCAGCAGTGAGGGGGCCCCTAACTATGGCTACACCTTC.

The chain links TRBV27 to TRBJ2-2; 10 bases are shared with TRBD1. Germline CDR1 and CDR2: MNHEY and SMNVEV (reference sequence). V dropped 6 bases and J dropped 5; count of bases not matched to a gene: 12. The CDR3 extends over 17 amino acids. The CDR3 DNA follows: TGTGCCAGCAGGGGGACAGGGGCCTGGGGGGAAACCGGGGAGCTGTTTTTT. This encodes CASRGTGAWGETGELFF.

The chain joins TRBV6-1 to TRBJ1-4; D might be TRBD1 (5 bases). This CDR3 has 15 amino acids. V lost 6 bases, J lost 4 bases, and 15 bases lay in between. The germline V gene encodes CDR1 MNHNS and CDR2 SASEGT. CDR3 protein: CASRAGGAGNEKLFF. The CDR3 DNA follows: TGTGCCAGCAGGGCAGGCGGGGCTGGTAATGAAAAACTGTTTTTT.

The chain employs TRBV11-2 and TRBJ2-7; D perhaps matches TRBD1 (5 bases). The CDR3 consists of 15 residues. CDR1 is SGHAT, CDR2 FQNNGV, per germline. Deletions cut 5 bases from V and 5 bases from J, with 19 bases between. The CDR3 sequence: CASSQSGGRVDEQYF. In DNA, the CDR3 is TGTGCCAGCAGCCAATCAGGCGGCAGGGTTGACGAGCAGTACTTC. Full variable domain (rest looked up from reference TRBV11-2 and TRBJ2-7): EAGVAQSPRYKIIEKRQSVAFWCNPISGHATLYWYQQILGQGPKLLIQFQNNGVVDDSQLPKDRFSAERLKGVDSTLKIQPAKLEDSAVYLCASSQSGGRVDEQYFGPGTRLTVT.

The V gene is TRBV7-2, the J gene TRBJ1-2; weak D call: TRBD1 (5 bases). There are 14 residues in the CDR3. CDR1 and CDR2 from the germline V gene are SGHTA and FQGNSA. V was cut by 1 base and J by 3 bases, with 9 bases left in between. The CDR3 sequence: CASSLEAGYYGYTF. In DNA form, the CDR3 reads TGTGCCAGCAGCTTAGAGGCAGGGTACTATGGCTACACCTTC. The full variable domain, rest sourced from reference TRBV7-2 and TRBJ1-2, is GAGVSQSPSNKVTEKGKDVELRCDPISGHTALYWYRQSLGQGLEFLIYFQGNSAPDKSGLPSDRFSAERTGGSVSTLTIQRTQQEDSAVYLCASSLEAGYYGYTFGSGTRLTVV.

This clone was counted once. CDR3 loop: CATESGGAEETQYF. CDR3 DNA: TGTGCCACGGAGAGCGGGGGGGCCGAAGAGACCCAGTACTTC. The chain couples TRBV6-1 to TRBJ2-5; 10 bases map to TRBD2. The germline gives CDR1 MNHNS, CDR2 SASEGT. J gave up 3 bases and V 10 bases, and 8 bases lay outside the gene matches. The CDR3 covers 14 residues.

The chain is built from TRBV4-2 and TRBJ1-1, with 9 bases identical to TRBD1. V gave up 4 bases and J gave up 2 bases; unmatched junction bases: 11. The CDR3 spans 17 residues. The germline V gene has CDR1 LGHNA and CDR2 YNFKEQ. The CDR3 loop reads CASSLTAGQGQNTEAFF. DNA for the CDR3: TGTGCCAGCAGCCTAACCGCGGGACAGGGACAAAACACTGAAGCTTTCTTT.